What follows are 26 T cell receptor beta chains derived from one specimen sequenced in a study of Graves' ophthalmopathy and Graves' hyperthyroidism. The sequenced template was RNA, covering the TCR beta CDR3 region. Scientists carried out first-round RT-PCR using HTBI primers and then a second-round multiplex PCR. TCRdb re-called the multiplex PCR reads through MiXCR, storing one row per CDR3 protein. Of 200,000 to 250,000 distinct CDR3 sequences in the sample, under 30% were seen once. Sequencing used peripheral blood. The receptors shown here come from a man aged 50 to 60 with Graves' ophthalmopathy.

V and J are TRBV6-1 and TRBJ2-7; D not certain. V gave up 4 bases and J gave up 2 bases, with 12 bases separating them. The CDR3 extends over 14 amino acids. Germline lookup yields CDR1 MNHNS and CDR2 SASEGT. The chain's CDR3 is CASSAGSGPYEQYF. The CDR3 DNA is TGTGCCAGCAGTGCCGGTTCTGGGCCCTACGAGCAGTACTTC.

This clonotype occurred many times. The chain couples TRBV4-2 to TRBJ2-7, with TRBD2 matching over 10 bases. Germline V gene data show CDR1 as LGHNA and CDR2 as YNFKEQ. The CDR3 runs to 15 residues. V trimming: 3 bases; J trimming: 4 bases; junction bases outside the gene matches: 6. The CDR3 DNA reads as TGTGCCAGCAGCCAGACAGTAGCGGGGGGTTACGAGCAGTACTTC. It is translated as CASSQTVAGGYEQYF.

This clonotype was observed many times. The chain carries TRBV25-1 and TRBJ2-7; 11 bases map to TRBD1. The CDR3 loop spans 14 amino acids. V trimming: 6 bases; J trimming: 6 bases; junction bases outside the gene matches: 7. Germline V CDR1 and CDR2: MGHDK, SYGVNS. CDR3 nucleotides: TGTGCCAGCAGAGGACAGGGGGCGCCCAGCGAGCAGTACTTC. Its translation: CASRGQGAPSEQYF.

Ten or more counts support this clonotype. This rearrangement joins TRBV6-1 to TRBJ2-5; weak D call: TRBD1 (5 bases). The V end was cut by 6 bases, the J end by 0 bases, with 14 bases between. The CDR3 contains 15 residues. CDR1 MNHNS and CDR2 SASEGT come from the germline V gene. This CDR3 is CASSQTRQNQETQYF. As DNA, the CDR3 is TGTGCCAGCAGCCAAACACGACAGAACCAAGAGACCCAGTACTTC.

There are many counts of this clonotype. For the CDR3, the DNA is TGTGCCATCAGCTCTCAAGAGACCCAGTACTTC. Protein product: CAISSQETQYF. J is TRBJ2-5 and V is TRBV10-3; D remains ambiguous. V was shortened by 6 bases and J by 2 bases, with 4 bases between the two germline ends. CDR3 length: 11 amino acids. Germline CDR1 is ENHRY and CDR2 is SYGVKD.

The V and J genes are TRBV25-1 and TRBJ2-5; D not resolved. This CDR3 has 14 residues. Germline lookup yields CDR1 MGHDK and CDR2 SYGVNS. The V and J ends lost 4 bases and 1 base respectively, with 10 bases between them. DNA of the CDR3: TGTGCCAGCAGTGCCCGCCTGGTCCAAGAGACCCAGTACTTC. This codes for CASSARLVQETQYF.

The sample holds many counts of this clonotype. V is TRBV3-1 and J is TRBJ2-2; D is unresolved. V lost 2 bases to trimming and J lost 4 bases, with 17 bases between them. The CDR3 consists of 17 residues. CDR1 LGHDT and CDR2 YNNKEL come from the germline V gene (reference sequence). The CDR3 spells CASSQPDTLRSTGELFF. The CDR3 DNA is TGTGCCAGCAGCCAACCCGACACCCTGAGGAGCACCGGGGAGCTGTTTTTT.

The chain has TRBV6-2 or TRBV6-3 and TRBJ2-2; no definite D call. The length of the CDR3 is 16 residues. Germline-derived CDR1 and CDR2 are MNHEY and SVGEGT. V lost 2 bases and J lost 2, with 12 bases in between. CDR3 protein: CASSYGWLSNTGELFF. CDR3 DNA sequence: TGTGCCAGCAGTTACGGGTGGTTGAGTAACACCGGGGAGCTGTTTTTT.

This clonotype has a handful of counts. The V and J genes are TRBV6-2 or TRBV6-3 and TRBJ2-1; D unclear. Germline CDR1 reads MNHEY; CDR2 reads SVGEGT. V was clipped by 5 bases and J by 6 bases, with 14 bases between them. The CDR3 loop spans 14 amino acids. In nucleotides, the CDR3 is TGTGCCAGCAGTGGCGGCGATAGCAGCAATGAGCAGTTCTTC. It yields the protein CASSGGDSSNEQFF.

This CDR3 reads CASSEAGTVSYEQYF. DNA for the CDR3: TGTGCCAGCAGTGAAGCAGGGACGGTCTCCTACGAGCAGTACTTC. This chain links TRBV6-1 with TRBJ2-7, with D perhaps TRBD1 or TRBD2 (5 bases each). The CDR3 is 15 amino acids. V dropped 0 bases and J dropped 0 bases, with 9 bases sitting between them. Per the germline V gene, CDR1 is MNHNS and CDR2 is SASEGT.

In this sample, this clonotype turned up many times. The chain has TRBV6-2 or TRBV6-3 and TRBJ1-1; the D is unclear. The length of the CDR3 is 14 residues. Trimming took 5 bases from V and 0 from J, leaving 10 bases between them. CDR1 and CDR2 (germline): MNHEY, SVGEGT. The CDR3 nucleotides are TGTGCCAGCAGTCCCGAACTGGTGAACACTGAAGCTTTCTTT. Translated, it gives CASSPELVNTEAFF.

This clonotype appeared many times. V and J are TRBV19 and TRBJ2-5; 14 positions match TRBD2. The junction had 12 bases not matched to a gene; V was cut back by 6 bases and J by 3 bases. Germline-derived CDR1 and CDR2 are LNHDA and SQIVND (reference sequence). This CDR3 has 18 amino acids. CDR3 amino acids: CASSTGLAGETEKETQYF. The CDR3, as DNA: TGTGCCAGTAGCACGGGACTAGCGGGAGAAACCGAAAAAGAGACCCAGTACTTC.

The chain recombines TRBV30 with TRBJ2-7; TRBD1 might be the D (8 bases). V lost 2 bases and J 3 bases, leaving 14 bases between the germline ends. Germline CDR1 reads GTSNPN; CDR2 reads SVGIG (reference sequence). The CDR3 length is 14 residues. CDR3 DNA: TGTGCCTGGAGTTTTAACAGGGGGGGCTACGAGCAGTACTTC. Translating it yields CAWSFNRGGYEQYF.

The chain links TRBV12-3 or TRBV12-4 to TRBJ2-5; 8 nucleotides match TRBD1. The CDR3 is 15 residues long. Unmatched junction bases numbered 11, after V lost 2 bases and J lost 9 bases. The CDR3 spells CASSLYDRGPGAQYF. Here the CDR3 DNA reads TGTGCCAGCAGTTTATATGACAGGGGCCCGGGGGCCCAGTACTTC.

This clonotype was counted at least ten times. The genes are TRBV11-1 and TRBJ2-7; weak D call: TRBD1 (6 bases). There are 13 residues in the CDR3. The V and J ends lost 7 bases and 0 bases respectively, with 10 bases between them. The germline V gene has CDR1 SGHAT and CDR2 FQDESV (reference sequence). Here the CDR3 reads CASTDRTSYEQYF. CDR3 in DNA: TGTGCCAGCACCGACAGGACCTCCTACGAGCAGTACTTC. Filled out from reference TRBV11-1 and TRBJ2-7, the complete variable domain reads EAEVAQSPRYKITEKSQAVAFWCDPISGHATLYWYRQILGQGPELLVQFQDESVVDDSQLPKDRFSAERLKGVDSTLKIQPAELGDSAMYLCASTDRTSYEQYFGPGTRLTVT.

This clonotype was observed at least ten times. The V and J genes are TRBV7-2 and TRBJ2-5; TRBD2 aligns across 8 bases. This CDR3 comprises 15 residues. V lost 5 bases to trimming and J lost 5 bases; unmatched junction nucleotides: 10. Germline CDR1 and CDR2: SGHTA and FQGNSA. CDR3 loop: CASSPTSGRVETQYF. The CDR3 DNA sequence: TGTGCCAGCAGCCCTACTAGCGGTCGGGTTGAGACCCAGTACTTC.

The rearrangement joins TRBV11-1 to TRBJ1-6; no clear D gene. V was clipped by 9 bases and J by 7 bases, with 13 bases between them. Germline CDR1 SGHAT, CDR2 FQDESV (reference sequence). CDR3 size: 13 residues. The CDR3 here is CASSEGRNSPLHF. The CDR3 nucleotides read TGTGCCAGTTCGGAAGGACGGAATTCACCCCTCCACTTT.

This clonotype has at least ten counts. This may be a read error: a much more frequent sequence differs by one nucleotide. The CDR3 does not end in the conserved phenylalanine or tryptophan, so this is likely a read error. This chain links TRBV3-1 with TRBJ2-7; D is possibly TRBD1 or TRBD2 (5 bases each). This CDR3 has 13 amino acids. V dropped 5 bases and J dropped 3 bases, with 11 bases sitting between them. The germline V gene encodes CDR1 LGHDT and CDR2 YNNKEL (reference sequence). As DNA, the CDR3 is TGTGCCAGCAGCGGGACGGCATACTACGAGCAGTACCTC. It is translated as CASSGTAYYEQYL.

V and J are TRBV6-2 or TRBV6-3 and TRBJ2-5; D gene uncertain. This CDR3 has 16 amino acids. The ends were cut back, 3 bases at V and 2 bases at J, with 16 bases in the middle. Germline lookup yields CDR1 MNHEY and CDR2 SVGEGT. The DNA for the CDR3 is TGTGCCAGCAGTTATAGTGGAAGGGTAGTGCAAGAGACCCAGTACTTC. Its translation is CASSYSGRVVQETQYF.

This clonotype is a singleton in its sample. The rearrangement uses TRBV5-1 and TRBJ2-2; TRBD2 might be the D (6 bases). The germline gives CDR1 SGHRS, CDR2 YFSETQ. Trimming took off 6 bases at V and 0 bases at J, with 12 bases between the two ends. The CDR3 is 15 amino acids. CDR3 region: CASTGLMTNTGELFF. In DNA form, the CDR3 reads TGCGCCAGCACCGGACTAATGACGAACACCGGGGAGCTGTTTTTT. Using reference TRBV5-1 and TRBJ2-2 for the parts outside the CDR3, the full variable domain is KAGVTQTPRYLIKTRGQQVTLSCSPISGHRSVSWYQQTPGQGLQFLFEYFSETQRNKGNFPGRFSGRQFSNSRSEMNVSTLELGDSALYLCASTGLMTNTGELFFGEGSRLTVL.

This clonotype was detected only a few times. The gene calls are TRBV6-1 and TRBJ2-4, with 12 bases aligning to TRBD2. Germline V CDR1 and CDR2: MNHNS, SASEGT. The CDR3 is made up of 15 amino acids. V dropped 2 bases and J dropped 7; count of bases not matched to a gene: 3. The DNA for the CDR3 is TGTGCCAGCAGTGAACTAGCGGGAGGGCGGAACATTCAGTACTTC. Encoded protein: CASSELAGGRNIQYF.

The table lists this clonotype with many counts. The chain is built from TRBV6-2 or TRBV6-3 and TRBJ2-7, with TRBD2 identical over 10 bases. The germline V gene encodes CDR1 MNHEY and CDR2 SVGEGT. V shed 7 bases, J shed 2 bases, and the junction held 2 bases outside the gene matches. The CDR3 runs to 13 residues. The CDR3 coding sequence is TGTGCCAGCAAAAGCGGGGGGGCCTACGAGCAGTACTTC. Protein sequence: CASKSGGAYEQYF.

The chain has TRBV7-8 and TRBJ2-7, with TRBD2 identical over 11 bases. V shed 2 bases and J 5 bases; nucleotides not matched to a gene: 5. CDR3 length: 15 amino acids. Germline loops: CDR1 SGHVS, CDR2 FQNEAQ. CDR3 sequence (DNA): TGTGCCAGCAGCTTAATCGGGACTAGCGGCGACGAGCAGTACTTC. It translates to CASSLIGTSGDEQYF.

The sample holds many counts of this clonotype. The rearrangement uses TRBV12-5 and TRBJ2-7; 8 positions agree with TRBD1. The CDR3 has 13 residues. CDR1 and CDR2 from the germline V gene are LGHNT and FRNRAP. V gave up 9 bases and J gave up 7 bases; unmatched junction bases: 11. The CDR3 spells CARHRTGSFEQYF. CDR3 nucleotide sequence: TGTGCTAGACACAGGACAGGGTCGTTTGAGCAGTACTTC.

The count of this clonotype is one. The genes are TRBV28 and TRBJ2-5, with 7 nucleotides matching TRBD1. This CDR3 has 13 amino acids. CDR1 and CDR2 from the germline V gene are MDHEN and SYDVKM. V lost 6 bases, J lost 2 bases, and 3 bases stayed unmatched. CDR3 protein: CASRQQGQETQYF. CDR3 DNA sequence: TGTGCCAGCAGACAACAGGGGCAAGAGACCCAGTACTTC. The full variable domain, with the rest looked up from reference TRBV28 and TRBJ2-5, is DVKVTQSSRYLVKRTGEKVFLECVQDMDHENMFWYRQDPGLGLRLIYFSYDVKMKEKGDIPEGYSVSREKKERFSLILESASTNQTSMYLCASRQQGQETQYFGPGTRLLVL.

This clonotype was counted between two and nine times. V is TRBV19 and J is TRBJ2-1; TRBD2 aligns across 7 bases. The V segment lost 5 bases and the J segment 3 bases; nucleotides outside the gene matches: 4. Per germline, CDR1 LNHDA and CDR2 SQIVND (reference sequence). This CDR3 region has 14 residues. The CDR3 here is CASSPTSVYNEQFF. The CDR3, as DNA: TGTGCCAGTAGTCCTACTAGCGTCTACAATGAGCAGTTCTTC.